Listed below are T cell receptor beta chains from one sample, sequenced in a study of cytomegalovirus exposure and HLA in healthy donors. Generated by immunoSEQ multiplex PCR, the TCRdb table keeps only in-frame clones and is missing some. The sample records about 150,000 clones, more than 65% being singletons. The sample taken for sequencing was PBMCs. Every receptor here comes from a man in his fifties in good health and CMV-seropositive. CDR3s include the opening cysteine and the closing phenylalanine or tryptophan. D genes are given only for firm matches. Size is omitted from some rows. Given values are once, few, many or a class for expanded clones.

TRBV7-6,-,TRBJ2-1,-,TGTGCCAGCAGCCGGATAGCAAATGAGCAGTTCTTC,CASSRIANEQFF
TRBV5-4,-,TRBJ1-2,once,TGTGCCAGCAGCGTACAGGGAGCTAACTATGGCTACACCTTC,CASSVQGANYGYTF
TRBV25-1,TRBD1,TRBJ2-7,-,TGTGCCAGCAGTGACAACCGGGACAGGGTAAACTACGAGCAGTACTTC,CASSDNRDRVNYEQYF
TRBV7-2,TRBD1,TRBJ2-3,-,TGTGCCAGCAACAGGGGGCGCGGAGATACGCAGTATTTT,CASNRGRGDTQYF
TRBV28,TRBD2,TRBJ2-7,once,TGTGCCAGCAGTTCCCCGGGACTAGCGGGAAGGGAGTACTTC,CASSSPGLAGREYF
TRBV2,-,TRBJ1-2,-,TGTGCCAGCAGTTCTTCTCAGGAGGCCACCTATGGCTACACCTTC,CASSSSQEATYGYTF
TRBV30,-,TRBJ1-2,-,TGTGCCTGGAGTTTCCGGTTCAACTATGGCTACACCTTC,CAWSFRFNYGYTF
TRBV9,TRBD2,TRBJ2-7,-,TGTGCCAGCAGCCCTAGCGGTTCCCTCCTTGAGCAGTACTTC,CASSPSGSLLEQYF
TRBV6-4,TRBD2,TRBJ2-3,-,TGTGCCAGCAGTTCGCAAAACGGGGGGGATACGCAGTATTTT,CASSSQNGGDTQYF
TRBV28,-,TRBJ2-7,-,TGTGCCAGCAGTAGCCCTACAGGGACCGAGCAGTACTTC,CASSSPTGTEQYF
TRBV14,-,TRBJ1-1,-,TGTGCCAGCAGCCCATTGAACACTGAAGCTTTCTTT,CASSPLNTEAFF
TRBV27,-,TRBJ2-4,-,TGTGCCAGCAGTACCTCTAGCGTACCCAAAAACATTCAGTACTTC,CASSTSSVPKNIQYF
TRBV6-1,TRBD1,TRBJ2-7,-,TGTGCCAGCAGTGGGACAGGGGGAACCTACGAGCAGTACTTC,CASSGTGGTYEQYF
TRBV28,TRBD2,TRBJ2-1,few,TGTGCCAGCAACCTTGCTGGACTAGACTACAATGAGCAGTTCTTC,CASNLAGLDYNEQFF
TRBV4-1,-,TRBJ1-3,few,TGCGCCAGCGGAGATGACGATTGGAAATCTGGAAACACCATATATTTT,CASGDDDWKSGNTIYF
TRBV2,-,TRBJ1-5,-,TGTGCCAGCAGTGAAGGGCAGAATCAGCCCCAGCATTTT,CASSEGQNQPQHF
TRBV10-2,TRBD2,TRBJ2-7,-,TGCGCCAGCAGTCGGCGGGGGGGCTACGAGCAGTACTTC,CASSRRGGYEQYF
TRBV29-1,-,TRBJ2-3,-,TGCAGCGTTGACTATACCAGCGGAGGTACGCAGTATTTT,CSVDYTSGGTQYF
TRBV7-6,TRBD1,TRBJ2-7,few,TGTGCCAGCAGCCCGGGACAGGGGGTTCGCGAGCAGTACTTC,CASSPGQGVREQYF
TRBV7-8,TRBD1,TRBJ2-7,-,TGTGCCAGCTTTTTAGGGGGGGACAGGGTAAACGAGCAGTACTTC,CASFLGGDRVNEQYF
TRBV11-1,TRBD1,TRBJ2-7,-,TGTGCCAGCAGCTTAGCGGGACAGGGGCGATACGAGCAGTACTTC,CASSLAGQGRYEQYF
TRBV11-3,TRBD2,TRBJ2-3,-,TGTGCCAGCAGCTTTTCACCACTAGCGGGAGAAGGAAATACGCAGTATTTT,CASSFSPLAGEGNTQYF
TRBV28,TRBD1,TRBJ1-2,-,TGTGCCAGCACCCCCGACAGGGGGGGGCCTTTCTATGGCTACACCTTC,CASTPDRGGPFYGYTF
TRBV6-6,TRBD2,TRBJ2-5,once,TGTGCCAGCAGTTTTAGCGGGAGGTCGGAGACCCAGTACTTC,CASSFSGRSETQYF
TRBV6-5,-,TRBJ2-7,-,TGTGCCAGCAGTTACTTTAAGGCGGACGAGCAGTACTTC,CASSYFKADEQYF
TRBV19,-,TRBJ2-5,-,TGTGCCAGTAGTATCGAGGGTGACGATGGGACCCAGTACTTC,CASSIEGDDGTQYF
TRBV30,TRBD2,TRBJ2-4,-,TGTGCCTGGAGTCCCCATACTAGCGGCCCTGGGAACATTCAGTACTTC,CAWSPHTSGPGNIQYF
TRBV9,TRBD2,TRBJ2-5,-,TGTGCCAGCAGCGTAGCGGTAGCGGGGACGGAAGAGACCCAGTACTTC,CASSVAVAGTEETQYF
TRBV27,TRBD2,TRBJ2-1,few,TGTGCCAGCAGTCCCTTCCTAGCGGGGCTGTACAATGAGCAGTTCTTC,CASSPFLAGLYNEQFF
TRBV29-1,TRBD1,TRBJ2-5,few,TGCAGCGTTTTCGGGGGGACAGGGGTATCCCAAGAGACCCAGTACTTC,CSVFGGTGVSQETQYF
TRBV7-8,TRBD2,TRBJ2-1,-,TGTGCCAGCAGCCCTAATAGCGGGAGATATGATGAGCAGTTCTTC,CASSPNSGRYDEQFF
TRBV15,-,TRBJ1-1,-,TGTGCCACCAGCAGAACACAGGGTCCAGGCACTGAAGCTTTCTTT,CATSRTQGPGTEAFF
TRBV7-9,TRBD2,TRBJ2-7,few,TGTGCCAGCAGCTTAGTTAGCGGGAGTCCTTCCTACGAGCAGTACTTC,CASSLVSGSPSYEQYF
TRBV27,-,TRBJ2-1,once,TGTGCCAGCGGCTCCCCGAACAATGAGCAGTTCTTC,CASGSPNNEQFF
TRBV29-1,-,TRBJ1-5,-,TGCAGCGCCACGGGGGGTGTAAATCAGCCCCAGCATTTT,CSATGGVNQPQHF
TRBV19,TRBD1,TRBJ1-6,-,TGTGCCAGTAGTCCCGATTCCGGACAGGGGTCGACCCTCCACTTT,CASSPDSGQGSTLHF
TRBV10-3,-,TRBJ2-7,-,TGTGCCACACAATACGAGCAGTACTTC,CATQYEQYF
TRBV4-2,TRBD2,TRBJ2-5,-,TGTGCCAGCAGCCAAGTTAACCCTAGACTAGCGGGAGAAGAGACCCAGTACTTC,CASSQVNPRLAGEETQYF
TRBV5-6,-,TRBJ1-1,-,TGTGCCAGCAGCCGGGGTCTGCCCCCGGAGACTGAAGCTTTCTTT,CASSRGLPPETEAFF
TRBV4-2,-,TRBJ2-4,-,TGTGCCAGCAGCCAAGTTGAGGGCGTAGCCAAAAACATTCAGTACTTC,CASSQVEGVAKNIQYF
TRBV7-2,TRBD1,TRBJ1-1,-,TGTGCCAGCAGCTCGACAGGGCAAAGCACTGAAGCTTTCTTT,CASSSTGQSTEAFF
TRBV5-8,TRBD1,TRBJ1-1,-,TGTGCCAGCAGCCCCGGACAGGGAGTATCTACGGCTGAAGCTTTCTTT,CASSPGQGVSTAEAFF
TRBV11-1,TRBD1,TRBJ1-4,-,TGTGCCAGCAGCGGAGACAGGGGTGCAACTAATGAAAAACTGTTTTTT,CASSGDRGATNEKLFF
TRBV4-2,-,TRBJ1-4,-,TGTGCCAGCAGCCAAGATTTCGGGCGGGGTGAAAAACTGTTTTTT,CASSQDFGRGEKLFF
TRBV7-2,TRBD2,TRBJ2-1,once,TGTGCCAGCAGCCCTACTAGCGGGGAAGTCAATGAGCAGTTCTTC,CASSPTSGEVNEQFF
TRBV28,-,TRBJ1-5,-,TGTGCCAGCAGGTTTAGGTACAGGGCGGGCAATCAGCCCCAGCATTTT,CASRFRYRAGNQPQHF
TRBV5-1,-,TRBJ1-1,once,TGCGCCAGCAGCTTGGGTTCCCCGACAGTTATCACTGAAGCTTTCTTT,CASSLGSPTVITEAFF